This paragraph covers one TCR beta chain sequence. Its target is not known. This CDR3 is 14 amino acids long. Germline-derived CDR1 and CDR2 are SGHRS and YFSETQ. Unmatched junction bases numbered 3, after V lost 4 bases and J lost 4 bases. The data belong to a study of cytomegalovirus exposure and HLA in healthy donors. Measured with immunoSEQ multiplex PCR; TCRdb has only the in-frame clones, and not every one. The sample gives 100,000 to 150,000 clones, under 90% of which show up once; under 2.5% is in the top ten. The study, taken as a whole, reports: A subsequent analysis found that TCR clusters from the first cohort also tended to co-occur in the 130 or so validation repertoires, with about 94% of cluster scores above 0. The classifier was said to identify cytomegalovirus status with high specificity and sensitivity. Across donors, most TCRs were seen rarely, yet some public ones were widespread.

Specimen: PBMCs. The TCR comes from a woman aged 25-40 years in good health and CMV-seronegative. This chain joins TRBV5-1 and TRBJ2-1; 9 bases agree with TRBD1. As DNA, the CDR3 is TGCGCCAGCAGCGCACAGGGGGCTTACAATGAGCAGTTCTTC. Its protein product is CASSAQGAYNEQFF.